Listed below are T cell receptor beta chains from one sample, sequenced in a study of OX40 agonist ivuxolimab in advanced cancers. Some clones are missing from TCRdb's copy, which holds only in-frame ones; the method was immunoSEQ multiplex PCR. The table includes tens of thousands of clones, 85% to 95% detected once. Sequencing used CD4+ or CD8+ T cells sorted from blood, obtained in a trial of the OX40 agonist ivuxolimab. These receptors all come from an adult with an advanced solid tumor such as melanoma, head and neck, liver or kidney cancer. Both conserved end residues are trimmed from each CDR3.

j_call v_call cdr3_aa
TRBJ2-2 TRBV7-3 ASSLIPSGEGYTGELF
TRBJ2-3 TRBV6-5 ASSSGTSGSTDTQY
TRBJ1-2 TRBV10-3 AISESNRVDYGYT
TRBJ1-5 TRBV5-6 ASSLEYGGPQH
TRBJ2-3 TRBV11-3 ASSSREATDTQY
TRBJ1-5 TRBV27 ASSLWGVQPQH
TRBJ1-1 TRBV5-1 ASSLYDRGKLGGEAF
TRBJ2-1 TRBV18 ASSGTSESNEQF
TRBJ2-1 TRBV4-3 ASSQGTGTSSYNEQF
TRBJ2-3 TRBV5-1 ASSLITDTQY
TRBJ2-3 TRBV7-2 ASSLEYDTQY
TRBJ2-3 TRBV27 ASSLLGTDTQY
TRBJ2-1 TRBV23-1 ASSLLRGGQF
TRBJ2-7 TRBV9 ASSGLRNEQY
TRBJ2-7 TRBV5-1 ASSLGTNSYEQY
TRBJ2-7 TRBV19 ASSIRTSSYEQY
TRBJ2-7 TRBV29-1 SVVVGPYEQY
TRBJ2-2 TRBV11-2 ASSSLKTGLVSNTGELF
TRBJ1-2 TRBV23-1 ASSQSERDSKPGIGYT
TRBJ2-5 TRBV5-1 ASSLPSGSPEETQY
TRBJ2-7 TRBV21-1 ASTRPNLGQSYEQY
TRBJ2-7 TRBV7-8 ASSLPGFGAYEQY
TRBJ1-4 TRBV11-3 ASSQTVTNEKLF
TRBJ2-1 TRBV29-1 SVEGRTSGFLGDEQF
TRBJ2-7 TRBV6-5 ASSYSTGQVYEQY
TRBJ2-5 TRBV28 ASNGAGLLQETQY
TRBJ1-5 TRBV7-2 ASSLAGQGIGQPQH
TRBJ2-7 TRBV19 ASSAQTSSYEQY
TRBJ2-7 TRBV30 AWSVGYEQY
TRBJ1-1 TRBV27 ASSLNWDRGYLSNTEAF
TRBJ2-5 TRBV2 ASSERLAGQTQY
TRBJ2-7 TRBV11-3 ASVPGVRAYEQY
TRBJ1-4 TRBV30 AWTRSTNEKLF
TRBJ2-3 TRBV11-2 ASSHPGLADRTDTQY
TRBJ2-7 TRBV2 ASKGGNYEQY
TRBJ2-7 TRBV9 ASSAGNEQY
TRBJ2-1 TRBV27 ASSLLRLGVSSSYNEQF
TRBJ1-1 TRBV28 ASRPGDAEAF
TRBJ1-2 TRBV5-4 ASSLGQVSYGYT
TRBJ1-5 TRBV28 ASSLRGTGYSNQPQH
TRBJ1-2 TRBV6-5 ASSYSEGRNYGYT
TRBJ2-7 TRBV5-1 ASSSPPSGRDYEQY
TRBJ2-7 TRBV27 ASSFTALSLREQY
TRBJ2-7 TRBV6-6 ASSYRGSVEQY
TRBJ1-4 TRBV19 ASSWGTNEKLF
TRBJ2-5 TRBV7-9 ASSRNTVLYQETQY
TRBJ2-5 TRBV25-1 ASSVRGGEETQY
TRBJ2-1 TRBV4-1 ASSQGASGSVEQF
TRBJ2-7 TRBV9 ASSVGGSGITYEQY
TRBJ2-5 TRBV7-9 ASSSRTAQETQY
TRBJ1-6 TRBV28 ASSHQFRTSYNSPLH
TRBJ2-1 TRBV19 ASSPGPLGYNEQF
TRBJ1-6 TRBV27 ATSDSSLGPLH
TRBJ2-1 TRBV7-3 ASSLMGSAGWTGNEQF
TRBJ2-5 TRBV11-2 ASSSLLVLGETQY